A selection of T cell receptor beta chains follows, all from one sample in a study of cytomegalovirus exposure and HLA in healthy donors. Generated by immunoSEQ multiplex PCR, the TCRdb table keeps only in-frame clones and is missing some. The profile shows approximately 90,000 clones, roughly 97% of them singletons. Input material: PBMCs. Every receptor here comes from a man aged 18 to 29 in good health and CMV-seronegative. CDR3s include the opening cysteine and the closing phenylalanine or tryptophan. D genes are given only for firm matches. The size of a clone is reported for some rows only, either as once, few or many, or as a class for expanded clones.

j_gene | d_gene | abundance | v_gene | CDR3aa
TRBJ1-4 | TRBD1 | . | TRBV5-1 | CASSLSAIDRGSKLFF
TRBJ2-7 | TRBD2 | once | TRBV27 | CASSPTPLRAGGRYEQYF
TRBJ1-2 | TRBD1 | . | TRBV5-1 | CASSLAGQGEGYGYTF
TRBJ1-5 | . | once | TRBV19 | CASRAPPGQPQHF
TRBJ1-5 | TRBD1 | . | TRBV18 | CASSQSGTGDNQPQHF
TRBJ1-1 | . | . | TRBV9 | CASSVAMANTEAFF
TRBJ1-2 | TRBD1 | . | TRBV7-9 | CASSKRDSDYGYTF
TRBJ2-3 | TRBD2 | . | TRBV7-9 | CASSSSGRRTDTQYF
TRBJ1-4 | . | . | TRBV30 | CASRRPGATNEKLFF
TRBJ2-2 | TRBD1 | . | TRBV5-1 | CASSRTGPSTGELFF
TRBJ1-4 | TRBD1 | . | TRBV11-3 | CASSLTGTGNEKLFF
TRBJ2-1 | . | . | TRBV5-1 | CASSPGGSSYNEQFF
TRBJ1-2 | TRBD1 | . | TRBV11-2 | CASSPSWDRGYGYTF
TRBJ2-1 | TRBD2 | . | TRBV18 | CASSRTPTSGSYNEQFF
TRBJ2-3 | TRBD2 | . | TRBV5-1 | CASSLGLAGADTQYF
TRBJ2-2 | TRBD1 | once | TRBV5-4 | CASSLLGTVNTGELFF
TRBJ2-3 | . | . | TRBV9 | CASSAGSDTQYF
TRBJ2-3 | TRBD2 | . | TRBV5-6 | CASSLSSSGATDTQYF
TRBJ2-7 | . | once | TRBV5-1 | CASSFSPPDTYYEQYF
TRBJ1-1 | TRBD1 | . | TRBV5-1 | CASSGEDRGSTEAFF
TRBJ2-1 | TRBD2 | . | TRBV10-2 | CASSKGLATYNEQFF
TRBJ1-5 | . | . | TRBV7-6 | CASSPSGTANQPQHF
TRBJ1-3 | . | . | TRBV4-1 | CASSLLLGSGNTIYF
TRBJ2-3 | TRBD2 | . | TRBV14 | CASSQGGGGTDTQYF
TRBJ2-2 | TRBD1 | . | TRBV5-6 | CASSHDRQGLYGELFF
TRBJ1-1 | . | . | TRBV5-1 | CASSLPDMNTEAFF
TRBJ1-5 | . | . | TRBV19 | CASSWGRGSNQPQHF
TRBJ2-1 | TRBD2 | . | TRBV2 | CASSPPGLADNNEQFF
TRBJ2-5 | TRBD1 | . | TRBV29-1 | CSVTGGEGTQYF
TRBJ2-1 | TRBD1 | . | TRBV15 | CATSRDRGRQFF
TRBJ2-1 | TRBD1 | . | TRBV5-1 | CASSLPPDRGYNEQFF
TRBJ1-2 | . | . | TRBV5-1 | CASSLSGYSYGYTF
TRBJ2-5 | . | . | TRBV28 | CASSLLQYQETQYF
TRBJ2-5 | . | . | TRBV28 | CASSFLDSARWETQYF
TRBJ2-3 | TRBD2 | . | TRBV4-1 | CASSHGLAGATTQYF
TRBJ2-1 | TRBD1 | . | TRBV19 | CASTRTGHRYNEQFF
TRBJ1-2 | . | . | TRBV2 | CASSLSEGLRYGYTF
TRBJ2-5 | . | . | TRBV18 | CASSPQGGETQYF
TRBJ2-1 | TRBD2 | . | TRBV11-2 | CASSLDQGLAGLLSEQFF
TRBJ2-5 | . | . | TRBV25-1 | CASSEPNQETQYF
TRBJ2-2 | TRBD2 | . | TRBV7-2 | CASSARLAGSTGELFF
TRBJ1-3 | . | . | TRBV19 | CASSMDLGLSGNTIYF
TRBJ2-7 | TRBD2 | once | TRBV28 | CASGGTYEQYF
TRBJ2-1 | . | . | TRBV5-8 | CASSRTTGAWGQEQFF
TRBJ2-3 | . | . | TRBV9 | CASSSEGTSSTDTQYF
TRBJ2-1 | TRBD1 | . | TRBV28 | CASSPITGGVEQFF
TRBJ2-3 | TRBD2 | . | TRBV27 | CASSSGLAVTDTQYF
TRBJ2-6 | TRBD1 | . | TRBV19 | CASSLHFTGGSGANVLTF
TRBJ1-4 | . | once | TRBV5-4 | CASSLIRGEKLFF
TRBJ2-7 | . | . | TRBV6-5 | CASSYSSVTTYEQYF
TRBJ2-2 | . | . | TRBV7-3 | CASSKTNTGELFF
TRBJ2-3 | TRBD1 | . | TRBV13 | CASSGGRQGVPTDTQYF
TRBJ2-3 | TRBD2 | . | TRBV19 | CASTRLLAGGTDTQYF